A selection of T cell receptor beta chains follows, all from one sample in a study of neurological immune-mediated disorders. TCRdb redid the calling of the 5' RACE reads with MiXCR, one entry per CDR3 protein. The table includes fewer than 75,000 distinct CDR3 sequences, 3% to 3.5% detected once. The specimen was PBMCs. The receptors originated from a man aged 35 to 55 with multiple sclerosis. CDR3s include the opening cysteine and the closing phenylalanine or tryptophan. The order of the fields is D gene, V gene, J gene, clone size, CDR3 protein, CDR3 DNA. The D gene is left open where the match is weak. Clone size is not always given. Where it is, it says once, few, many or a class for expanded clones.

>TRBD2|TRBV12-3/TRBV12-4|TRBJ2-3|-
CASSPPTSVSTDTQYF
TGTGCCAGCAGTCCACCGACTAGCGTCAGCACAGATACGCAGTATTTT
>-|TRBV3-1|TRBJ2-1|many
CASSPALAGNEQFF
TGTGCCAGCAGCCCCGCCCTGGCGGGCAATGAGCAGTTCTTC
>-|TRBV10-3|TRBJ1-2|many
CAISERGAGYGYTF
TGTGCCATCAGTGAGCGGGGCGCTGGCTATGGCTACACCTTC
>TRBD1|TRBV25-1|TRBJ2-1|many
CASRPDRAFRNEQFF
TGTGCCAGCAGACCTGACAGGGCCTTTCGAAATGAGCAGTTCTTC
>-|TRBV4-2|TRBJ2-5|many
CASSQGDSAGETQYF
TGTGCCAGCAGCCAAGGGGACTCAGCCGGGGAGACCCAGTACTTC
>-|TRBV12-3/TRBV12-4|TRBJ2-1|many
CASSLGQGPTNEQFF
TGTGCCAGCAGTTTAGGGCAGGGGCCCACCAATGAGCAGTTCTTC
>-|TRBV20-1|TRBJ1-4|many
CSARKGTPMSGKEKLFF
TGCAGTGCTAGGAAGGGAACTCCAATGTCGGGCAAGGAAAAACTGTTTTTT
>TRBD1|TRBV9|TRBJ2-3|many
CASSVRPGAGGSDTQYF
TGTGCCAGCAGCGTACGCCCCGGGGCAGGGGGATCAGATACGCAGTATTTT
>-|TRBV12-3/TRBV12-4|TRBJ1-2|many
CASTSSLNRVYGYTF
TGTGCCAGCACTTCATCTCTTAACAGGGTCTATGGCTACACCTTC
>-|TRBV5-1|TRBJ2-1|many
CASSSLGHGEQFF
TGCGCCAGCAGCTCTTTGGGTCACGGGGAGCAGTTCTTC
>-|TRBV20-1|TRBJ2-7|many
CSANFWEQGGTYEQYF
TGCAGTGCTAATTTCTGGGAACAGGGGGGGACCTACGAGCAGTACTTC
>-|TRBV20-1|TRBJ2-1|many
CSASYTGFPYNEQFF
TGCAGTGCTAGTTATACAGGATTCCCCTACAATGAGCAGTTCTTC
>TRBD1|TRBV6-4|TRBJ2-2|-
CASSNRGTGELFF
TGTGCCAGCAGCAACAGGGGCACCGGGGAGCTGTTTTTT
>TRBD1|TRBV6-6|TRBJ1-1|-
CASSPRGRTEAFF
TGTGCCAGCAGCCCCAGGGGGCGAACTGAAGCTTTCTTT
>-|TRBV20-1|TRBJ1-2|many
CSGSGGSYGYTF
TGCAGTGGAAGCGGGGGTTCCTATGGCTACACCTTC
>TRBD1|TRBV18|TRBJ2-2|many
CASSHLDRAPGELFF
TGTGCCAGCTCACACTTGGACAGGGCGCCCGGGGAGCTGTTTTTT
>-|TRBV5-6|TRBJ1-1|many
CASSFSGVAFF
TGTGCCAGCAGCTTTTCGGGTGTCGCTTTCTTT
>TRBD1|TRBV19|TRBJ1-2|few
CASRAPGQAPGYTF
TGTGCCAGTAGGGCCCCGGGACAGGCCCCCGGCTACACCTTC
>-|TRBV12-3/TRBV12-4|TRBJ2-1|many
CASTLDRSQYNEQFF
TGTGCCAGCACTTTAGACAGGAGCCAATACAATGAGCAGTTCTTC
>TRBD1|TRBV5-5|TRBJ1-2|many
CASSFGTGGANGYTF
TGTGCCAGCAGCTTCGGGACAGGGGGCGCAAATGGCTACACCTTC
>-|TRBV5-1|TRBJ1-2|many
CASSLEAGSNYGYTF
TGCGCCAGCAGCTTGGAGGCAGGATCTAACTATGGCTACACCTTC
>TRBD2|TRBV4-1|TRBJ2-5|many
CASSLEGGGSTETQYF
TGCGCCAGCAGCCTCGAGGGCGGGGGGAGCACAGAGACCCAGTACTTC
>-|TRBV12-3/TRBV12-4|TRBJ1-5|many
CASSKAGGETNQPQHF
TGTGCCAGCAGTAAAGCGGGGGGCGAAACCAATCAGCCCCAGCATTTT
>-|TRBV20-1|TRBJ1-1|many
CSASRGVAFF
TGCAGTGCTAGTCGGGGTGTAGCTTTCTTT
>-|TRBV6-5|TRBJ2-7|many
CASSYSGFSYEQYF
TGTGCCAGCAGTTATTCGGGGTTCTCTTACGAGCAGTACTTC
>-|TRBV7-9|TRBJ2-5|many
CASERPAGSWETQYF
TGTGCCAGCGAACGACCGGCAGGGTCTTGGGAGACCCAGTACTTC
>TRBD2|TRBV5-1|TRBJ2-1|many
CASSPLAGAGWEQFF
TGCGCCAGCAGCCCCCTAGCGGGAGCGGGGTGGGAGCAGTTCTTC
>-|TRBV20-1|TRBJ2-2|many
CSAPYDGNTGELFF
TGCAGTGCCCCGTATGACGGGAACACCGGGGAGCTGTTTTTT
>-|TRBV6-4|TRBJ2-3|-
CASSDGGATDTQYF
TGTGCCAGCAGTGACGGGGGGGCCACAGATACGCAGTATTTT
>-|TRBV18|TRBJ2-7|many
CASSPPVDSYEQYF
TGTGCCAGCTCACCACCGGTCGATTCCTACGAGCAGTACTTC
>TRBD1|TRBV5-1|TRBJ1-2|many
CASSFGQASYGYTF
TGCGCCAGCAGCTTCGGACAGGCGTCCTATGGCTACACCTTC
>TRBD1|TRBV20-1|TRBJ2-7|many
CSARAGTAYEQYF
TGCAGTGCTCGAGCCGGGACAGCCTACGAGCAGTACTTC
>TRBD1|TRBV5-1|TRBJ1-1|many
CASSPPGGTEAFF
TGCGCCAGCAGCCCACCAGGGGGCACTGAAGCTTTCTTT
>-|TRBV14|TRBJ1-5|many
CASAKTGNQPQHF
TGTGCCAGCGCTAAGACGGGCAATCAGCCCCAGCATTTT
>-|TRBV20-1|TRBJ1-1|many
CSANRGNTEAFF
TGCAGTGCTAACCGGGGGAACACTGAAGCTTTCTTT
>-|TRBV21-1|TRBJ2-2|many
CASSKGARLNTGELFF
TGTGCCAGCAGCAAAGGGGCGAGATTGAACACCGGGGAGCTGTTTTTT
>TRBD2|TRBV20-1|TRBJ2-7|many
CSARDLGLAGGSHEQYF
TGCAGTGCTAGAGATCTGGGACTAGCGGGAGGTTCCCACGAGCAGTACTTC
>-|TRBV20-1|TRBJ2-3|few
CSDYYKVADTQYF
TGCAGCGACTACTACAAGGTGGCAGATACGCAGTATTTT
>-|TRBV27|TRBJ2-2|many
CASSAGAPNTGELFF
TGTGCCAGCAGTGCCGGGGCCCCGAACACCGGGGAGCTGTTTTTT
>-|TRBV27|TRBJ2-3|many
CASRPGQLSTDTQYF
TGTGCCAGCAGGCCTGGACAGCTTAGCACAGATACGCAGTATTTT
>-|TRBV7-2|TRBJ2-3|many
CASSLAGTDADTQYF
TGTGCCAGCAGCTTAGCAGGGACTGATGCAGATACGCAGTATTTT
>-|TRBV6-1|TRBJ2-7|many
CASSDSYEQYF
TGTGCCAGCAGTGATTCCTACGAGCAGTACTTC
>TRBD2|TRBV29-1|TRBJ2-1|many
CSVGALAGEQFF
TGCAGCGTTGGAGCCTTAGCGGGAGAGCAGTTCTTC
>TRBD2|TRBV20-1|TRBJ2-7|many
CSANAGLALSYEQYF
TGCAGTGCAAACGCCGGACTAGCATTGTCCTACGAGCAGTACTTC
>TRBD1|TRBV5-1|TRBJ1-1|many
CASMRTGGGNTEAFF
TGCGCCAGCATGAGAACAGGGGGCGGAAACACTGAAGCTTTCTTT
>TRBD1|TRBV12-3/TRBV12-4|TRBJ2-7|many
CASSSGTGITYEQYF
TGTGCCAGCAGTTCCGGGACAGGGATTACCTACGAGCAGTACTTC
>-|TRBV20-1|TRBJ1-2|few
CSAKHGSLSGYTF
TGCAGTGCCAAACACGGGTCCCTATCTGGCTACACCTTC
>TRBD1|TRBV28|TRBJ1-5|many
CASSSQLGQGGNQPQHF
TGTGCCAGCAGCTCACAGTTGGGACAGGGTGGCAATCAGCCCCAGCATTTT
>-|TRBV7-6|TRBJ2-3|many
CASSLGLGTDTQYF
TGTGCCAGCAGCTTAGGTCTGGGCACAGATACGCAGTATTTT